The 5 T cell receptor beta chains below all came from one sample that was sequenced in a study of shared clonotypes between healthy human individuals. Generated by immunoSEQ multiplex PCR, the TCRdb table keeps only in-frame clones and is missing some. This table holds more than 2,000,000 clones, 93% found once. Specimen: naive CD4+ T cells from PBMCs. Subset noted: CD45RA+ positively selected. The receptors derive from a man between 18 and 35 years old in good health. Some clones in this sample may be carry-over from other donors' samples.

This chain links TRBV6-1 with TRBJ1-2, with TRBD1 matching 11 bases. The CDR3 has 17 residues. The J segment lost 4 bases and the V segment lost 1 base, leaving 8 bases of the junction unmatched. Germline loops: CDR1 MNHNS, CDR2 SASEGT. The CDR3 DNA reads TGTGCCAGCAGTGAAGGAGGGAGGACAGGGGGCATCTATGGCTACACCTTC. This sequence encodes CASSEGGRTGGIYGYTF.

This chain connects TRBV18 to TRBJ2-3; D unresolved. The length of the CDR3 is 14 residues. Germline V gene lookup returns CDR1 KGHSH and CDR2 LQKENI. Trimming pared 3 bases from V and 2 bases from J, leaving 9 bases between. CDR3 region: CASSPLLATDTQYF. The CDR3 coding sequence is TGTGCCAGCTCACCTCTGCTGGCCACAGATACGCAGTATTTT.

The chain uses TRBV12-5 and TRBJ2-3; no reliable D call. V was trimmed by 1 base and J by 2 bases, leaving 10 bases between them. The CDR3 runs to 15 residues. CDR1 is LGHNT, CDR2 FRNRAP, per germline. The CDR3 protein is CASGLGIGDTDTQYF. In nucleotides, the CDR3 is TGTGCTAGTGGTTTGGGGATTGGGGACACAGATACGCAGTATTTT.

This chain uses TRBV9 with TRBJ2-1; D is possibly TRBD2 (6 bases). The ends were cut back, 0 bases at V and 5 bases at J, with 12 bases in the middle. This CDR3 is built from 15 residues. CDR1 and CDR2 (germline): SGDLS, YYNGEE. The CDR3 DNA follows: TGTGCCAGCAGCGTAGGAGCTAGCGCAAACAATGAGCAGTTCTTC. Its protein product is CASSVGASANNEQFF.

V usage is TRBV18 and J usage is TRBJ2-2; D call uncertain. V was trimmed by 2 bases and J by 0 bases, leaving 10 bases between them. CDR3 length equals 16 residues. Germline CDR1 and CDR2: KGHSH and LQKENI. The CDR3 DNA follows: TGTGCCAGCTCACCATGGGCGGTCGCGAACACCGGGGAGCTGTTTTTT. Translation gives CASSPWAVANTGELFF.